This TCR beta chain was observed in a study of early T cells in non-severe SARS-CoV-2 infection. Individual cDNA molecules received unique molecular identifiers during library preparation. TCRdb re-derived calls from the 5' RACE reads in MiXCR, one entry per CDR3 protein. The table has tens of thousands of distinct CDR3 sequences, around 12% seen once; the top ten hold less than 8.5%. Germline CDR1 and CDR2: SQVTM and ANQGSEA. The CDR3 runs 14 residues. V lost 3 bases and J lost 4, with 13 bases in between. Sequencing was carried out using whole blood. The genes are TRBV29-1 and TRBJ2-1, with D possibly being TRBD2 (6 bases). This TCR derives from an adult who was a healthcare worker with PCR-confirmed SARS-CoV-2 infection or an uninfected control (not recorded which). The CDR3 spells CSVDIGSSYNEQFF. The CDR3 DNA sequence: TGCAGCGTTGATATCGGGAGCTCTTACAATGAGCAGTTCTTC.